The rows below give T cell receptor beta chains drawn from one sample of a study of T cells after yellow fever vaccination. TCRdb analysed the 5' RACE reads with MiXCR anew, one entry per CDR3 protein. Of some 260,000 distinct CDR3 sequences in the sample, approximately 5.2% were seen once. Here the sequenced sample was CD4+ T cells sorted from PBMCs, taken on the day of the yellow fever booster vaccination. These receptors were collected from a young man who received the YFV17D yellow fever vaccine. The CDR3 runs from the conserved cysteine through the conserved F or W. The D gene is left open where the match is weak. Where a row states a size, it is once, few, many or the class of an expanded clone; other rows omit it.

size: many
V: TRBV6-2/TRBV6-3
D: .
J: TRBJ2-5
CDR3: CASSIQGQETQYF
DNA: TGTGCCAGCAGTATACAGGGTCAAGAGACCCAGTACTTC

size: many
V: TRBV7-2
D: TRBD1
J: TRBJ2-7
CDR3: CASSLGQIAYEQYF
DNA: TGTGCCAGCAGCTTGGGACAGATCGCCTACGAGCAGTACTTC

size: .
V: TRBV11-2
D: .
J: TRBJ1-3
CDR3: CASSLGSRGSGNTIYF
DNA: TGTGCCAGCAGCTTAGGTTCTCGTGGGTCTGGAAACACCATATATTTT

size: many
V: TRBV6-5
D: .
J: TRBJ2-3
CDR3: CASSYRQGWGTQYF
DNA: TGTGCCAGCAGTTATCGCCAGGGTTGGGGTACGCAGTATTTT

size: many
V: TRBV20-1
D: TRBD2
J: TRBJ2-1
CDR3: CSAEGLAGKPSYNEQFF
DNA: TGCAGTGCCGAGGGGCTAGCGGGTAAACCCTCCTACAATGAGCAGTTCTTC

size: .
V: TRBV5-4
D: .
J: TRBJ1-2
CDR3: CASSLRGPYGYTF
DNA: TGTGCCAGCAGCTTGAGAGGCCCCTATGGCTACACCTTC

size: many
V: TRBV6-5
D: TRBD1
J: TRBJ2-5
CDR3: CASSYGTGTETQYF
DNA: TGTGCCAGCAGTTACGGGACAGGGACGGAGACCCAGTACTTC

size: many
V: TRBV20-1
D: .
J: TRBJ2-7
CDR3: CSAPDSRGYLGEQYF
DNA: TGCAGTGCCCCCGATTCTAGAGGGTACCTCGGGGAGCAGTACTTC

size: few
V: TRBV4-3
D: .
J: TRBJ1-4
CDR3: CASSQGPRRDNEKLFF
DNA: TGCGCCAGCAGCCAAGGTCCGAGACGGGATAATGAAAAACTGTTTTTT

size: many
V: TRBV4-1
D: .
J: TRBJ2-3
CDR3: CASSLPPGGRADTQYF
DNA: TGCGCCAGCAGCCTACCCCCCGGGGGAAGGGCAGATACGCAGTATTTT

size: .
V: TRBV7-9
D: .
J: TRBJ2-3
CDR3: CASSLVLNTQYF
DNA: TGTGCCAGCAGCCTCGTGCTTAATACGCAGTATTTT

size: many
V: TRBV20-1
D: .
J: TRBJ2-5
CDR3: CSVFQAETQYF
DNA: TGCAGTGTTTTCCAAGCGGAGACCCAGTACTTC

size: few
V: TRBV3-1
D: .
J: TRBJ1-5
CDR3: CASSLTVYQPQHF
DNA: TGTGCCAGCAGCCTTACGGTCTATCAGCCCCAGCATTTT

size: few
V: TRBV18
D: TRBD1
J: TRBJ2-7
CDR3: CASSRPETGPQF
DNA: TGTGCCAGCTCACGCCCCGAGACAGGGCCCCAATTC

size: few
V: TRBV5-1
D: TRBD1
J: TRBJ1-2
CDR3: CASKKTGTDIYGYTF
DNA: TGCGCCAGCAAAAAAACCGGGACAGACATCTATGGCTACACCTTC

size: .
V: TRBV7-2
D: .
J: TRBJ2-5
CDR3: CASSLALGRETQYF
DNA: TGTGCCAGCAGCTTAGCTCTGGGGAGAGAGACCCAGTACTTC

size: .
V: TRBV4-1
D: TRBD1
J: TRBJ1-2
CDR3: CASSQDWTGSRGYTF
DNA: TGCGCCAGCAGCCAAGATTGGACAGGGTCGCGAGGCTACACCTTC

size: many
V: TRBV29-1
D: .
J: TRBJ2-3
CDR3: CSVEADISSTDTQYF
DNA: TGCAGCGTTGAAGCGGACATTAGTAGCACAGATACGCAGTATTTT

size: few
V: TRBV7-3
D: .
J: TRBJ2-2
CDR3: CASSLTGTTGELFF
DNA: TGTGCCAGCAGCTTAACCGGAACCACCGGGGAGCTGTTTTTT

size: many
V: TRBV6-5
D: TRBD2
J: TRBJ2-5
CDR3: CASRRLAGGVETQYF
DNA: TGTGCCAGCAGACGACTAGCGGGGGGCGTAGAGACCCAGTACTTC

size: few
V: TRBV12-3/TRBV12-4
D: TRBD1
J: TRBJ1-1
CDR3: CASSRGTGEGYTEAFF
DNA: TGTGCCAGCAGCAGAGGGACAGGGGAAGGCTACACTGAAGCTTTCTTT

size: .
V: TRBV12-3/TRBV12-4
D: .
J: TRBJ1-1
CDR3: CASSHDPPGDTEAFF
DNA: TGTGCCAGCAGCCACGATCCGCCGGGAGACACTGAAGCTTTCTTT

size: many
V: TRBV19
D: .
J: TRBJ2-1
CDR3: CASSTRTAHYNEQFF
DNA: TGTGCCAGTAGTACCAGGACGGCCCATTACAATGAGCAGTTCTTC

size: .
V: TRBV24-1
D: .
J: TRBJ1-2
CDR3: CATSDTGFSGYTF
DNA: TGTGCCACCAGTGATACAGGGTTCAGTGGCTACACCTTC

size: .
V: TRBV7-9
D: .
J: TRBJ2-1
CDR3: CASSLLLPEIDEQFF
DNA: TGTGCCAGCAGCCTTCTTCTCCCCGAAATAGATGAGCAGTTCTTC

size: .
V: TRBV2
D: .
J: TRBJ2-3
CDR3: CASSLGWNTQYF
DNA: TGTGCCAGCTCACTAGGGTGGAATACGCAGTATTTT

size: few
V: TRBV5-1
D: TRBD2
J: TRBJ2-5
CDR3: CASSLAGTSMETQYF
DNA: TGCGCCAGCAGCTTGGCAGGGACTAGTATGGAGACCCAGTACTTC

size: few
V: TRBV5-1
D: .
J: TRBJ1-6
CDR3: CASSLASNSPLHF
DNA: TGCGCCAGCAGCTTAGCCAGTAATTCACCCCTCCACTTT